This TCR beta chain was documented in a study of blood T cell repertoires in COVID-19 (dated by TCRdb to about 2020). At the level of the whole study: Collaborator samples came from the United States, Italy and Spain and covered acute and convalescent phases of COVID-19. The samples were drawn from the first 160 participants of the ongoing ImmuneRACE study and from 1,254 subjects provided by 6 global collaborators. A freely available public database, intended as a resource for researchers studying the immune response to SARS-CoV-2, is where the repertoires were released. HLA class I and class II types, where available, came from metadata supplied by the sample provider rather than from assay-based typing. Nearly every sample came with metadata listing a de-identified subject ID, COVID-19 status, age in years and sex. The material from the prospective study consisted of cDNA or gDNA derived from T cells, B-cell-depleted T cells, or PBMCs. Subjects who had been exposed to COVID-19, were actively infected with it, or had recovered from it provided the deeply sampled blood TCRbeta repertoires that made up the dataset. The research as a whole found: How much clinical and demographic metadata was included differed by source and by participant, and the metadata was provided uncurated.

TCRbeta CDR3 regions were amplified from genomic DNA using the immunoSEQ Assay, a bias-controlled multiplex PCR. Regarding the original processing steps: Within the assay, amplification of reference gene primers was used to estimate how many nucleated cells each sample contained. To quantify the absolute abundance of each unique TCRbeta CDR3 rearrangement, sequence reads were collapsed and filtered. For each sample, productive Simpson clonality was calculated as the square root of Simpson's diversity index across productive rearrangements. Sourced from immuneACCESS, this table was stored by TCRdb with only in-frame sequences that have V and J called. A share of the clones is absent; for the studies checked, an unresolved V gene accounts for under half, and the remainder has no known explanation. D and trimming were read from the DNA, whereas the V and J calls and clone size are those reported in that table. This sample has around 45,000 clones in its table, and about 87% of those were observed once. Roughly 15% of the sample is in the top ten clones.

A word on this clone: Its antigen is still unknown. No qualities accompany the bases; no much larger clone lies one base away.

Looking up the germline V gene yields CDR1 LGHNA and CDR2 YSLEER. V and J are trimmed by 0 bases and 5 bases, and the gene matches miss 6 bases of the junction. The CDR3, from cysteine to phenylalanine, totals 15 residues. The retained sequence is limited to the CDR3, 45 bases, with the frame set at the first base. Collaborating institutions collected whole blood in K2EDTA tubes following their own protocols. For TCRbeta analysis, collaborator samples were shipped as frozen whole blood, as isolated PBMCs, or as DNA extracted from either sample type. The source of this sequence is a man aged 55 to 70 with active COVID-19. Sequencing was performed on peripheral blood. The chain employs TRBV4-3 and TRBJ2-7; TRBD1 aligns with 8 central bases. The CDR3 is CASSQDRGRSNEQYF. The nucleotide sequence reads TGCGCCAGCAGCCAAGACAGGGGGCGTTCGAACGAGCAGTACTTC.